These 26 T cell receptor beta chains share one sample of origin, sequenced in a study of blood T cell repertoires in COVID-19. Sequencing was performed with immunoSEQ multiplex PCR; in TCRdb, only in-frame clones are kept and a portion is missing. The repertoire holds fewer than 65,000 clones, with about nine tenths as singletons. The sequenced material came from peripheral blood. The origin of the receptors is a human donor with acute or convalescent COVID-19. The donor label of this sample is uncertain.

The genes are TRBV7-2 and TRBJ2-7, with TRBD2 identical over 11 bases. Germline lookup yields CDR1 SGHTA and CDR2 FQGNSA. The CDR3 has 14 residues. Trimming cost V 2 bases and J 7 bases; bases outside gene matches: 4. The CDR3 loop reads CASSLLAGGLEQYF. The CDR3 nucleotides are TGTGCCAGCAGCTTACTAGCGGGAGGTCTTGAGCAGTACTTC.

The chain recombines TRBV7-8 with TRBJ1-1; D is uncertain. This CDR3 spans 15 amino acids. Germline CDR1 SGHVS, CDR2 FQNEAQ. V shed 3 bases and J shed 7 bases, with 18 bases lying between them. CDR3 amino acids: CASSLREQLSDEAFF. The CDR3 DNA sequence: TGTGCCAGCAGCTTGAGAGAACAGCTTTCCGATGAAGCTTTCTTT.

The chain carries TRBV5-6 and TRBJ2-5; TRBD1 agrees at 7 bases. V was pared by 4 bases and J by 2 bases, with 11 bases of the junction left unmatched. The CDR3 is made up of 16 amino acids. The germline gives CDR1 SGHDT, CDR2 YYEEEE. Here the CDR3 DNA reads TGTGCCAGCAGCGGCACAGGGGTGTCTGCACAAGAGACCCAGTACTTC. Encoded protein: CASSGTGVSAQETQYF. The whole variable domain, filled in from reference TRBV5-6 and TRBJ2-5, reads DAGVTQSPTHLIKTRGQQVTLRCSPKSGHDTVSWYQQALGQGPQFIFQYYEEEERQRGNFPDRFSGHQFPNYSSELNVNALLLGDSALYLCASSGTGVSAQETQYFGPGTRLLVL.

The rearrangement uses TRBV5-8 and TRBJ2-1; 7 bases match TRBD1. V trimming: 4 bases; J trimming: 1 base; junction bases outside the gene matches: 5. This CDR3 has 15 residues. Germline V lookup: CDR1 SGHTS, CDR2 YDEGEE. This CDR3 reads CASSEGASSYNEQFF. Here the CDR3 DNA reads TGTGCCAGCAGCGAGGGGGCTAGTTCCTACAATGAGCAGTTCTTC.

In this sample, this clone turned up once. CDR3 DNA: TGTGCCACCATGGGACTAGCGGGAGGTACGCAGTATTTT. Protein sequence: CATMGLAGGTQYF. This chain joins TRBV24-1 and TRBJ2-3, with TRBD2 matching 15 bases. Trimming took 8 bases from V and 8 from J; bases not matched to a gene: 1. The V gene's germline CDR1 is KGHDR and CDR2 SFDVKD. The CDR3 is 13 residues long.

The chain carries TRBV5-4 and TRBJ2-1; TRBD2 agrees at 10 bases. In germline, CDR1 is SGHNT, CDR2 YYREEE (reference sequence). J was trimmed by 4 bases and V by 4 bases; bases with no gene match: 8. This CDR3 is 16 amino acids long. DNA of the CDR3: TGTGCCAGCAGCCAACCCGAGCGGGGGGGATACAATGAGCAGTTCTTC. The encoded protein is CASSQPERGGYNEQFF.

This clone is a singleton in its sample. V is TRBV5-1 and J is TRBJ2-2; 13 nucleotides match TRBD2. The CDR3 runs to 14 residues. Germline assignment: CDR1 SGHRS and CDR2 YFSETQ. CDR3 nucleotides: TGCGCTACTAGCGGGGGGGCGAACACCGGGGAGCTGTTTTTT. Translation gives CATSGGANTGELFF.

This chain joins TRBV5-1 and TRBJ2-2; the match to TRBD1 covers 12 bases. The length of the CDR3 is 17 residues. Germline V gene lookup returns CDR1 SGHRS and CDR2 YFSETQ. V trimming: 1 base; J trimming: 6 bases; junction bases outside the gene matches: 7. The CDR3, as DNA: TGCGCCAGCAGCTTGAACCGGGACAGGGGGCTCTCCGGGGAGCTGTTTTTT. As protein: CASSLNRDRGLSGELFF.

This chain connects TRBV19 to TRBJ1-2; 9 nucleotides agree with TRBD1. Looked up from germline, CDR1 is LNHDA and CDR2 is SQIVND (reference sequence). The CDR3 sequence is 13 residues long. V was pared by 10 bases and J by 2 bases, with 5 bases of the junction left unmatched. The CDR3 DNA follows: TGTGCCACTGCACAGGGGGCGAACTATGGCTACACCTTC. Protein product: CATAQGANYGYTF.

The CDR3 region has the DNA TGTGCCAGTAATCACAGGGGGAACTCACCCCTCCACTTT. This codes for CASNHRGNSPLHF. The chain employs TRBV19 and TRBJ1-6, with 8 bases fitting TRBD1. V dropped 7 bases and J dropped 10; count of bases not matched to a gene: 6. CDR3 length equals 13 residues. Germline V gene sequence: CDR1 LNHDA, CDR2 SQIVND (reference sequence).

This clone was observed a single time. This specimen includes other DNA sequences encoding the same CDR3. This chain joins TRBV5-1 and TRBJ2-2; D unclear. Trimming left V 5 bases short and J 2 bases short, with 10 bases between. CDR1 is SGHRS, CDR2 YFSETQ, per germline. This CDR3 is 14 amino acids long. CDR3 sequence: CASSLDRNTGELFF. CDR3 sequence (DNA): TGCGCCAGCAGTTTAGATAGAAACACCGGGGAGCTGTTTTTT.

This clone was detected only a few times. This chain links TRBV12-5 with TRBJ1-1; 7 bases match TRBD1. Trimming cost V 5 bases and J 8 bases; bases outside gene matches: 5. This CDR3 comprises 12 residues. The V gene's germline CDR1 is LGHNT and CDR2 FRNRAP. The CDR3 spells CASGLEGAEAFF. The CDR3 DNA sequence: TGTGCTAGTGGTCTCGAGGGGGCCGAAGCTTTCTTT.

The CDR3 DNA follows: TGTGCCAGCAGCCTCCGGACAGGAAGTGAAGAGACCCAGTACTTC. It is translated as CASSLRTGSEETQYF. The V gene is TRBV11-3, the J gene TRBJ2-5, with 7 bases fitting TRBD1. V lost 5 bases, J lost 3 bases, and 9 bases stayed unmatched. Per the germline V gene, CDR1 is SGHNT and CDR2 is YENEEA. The CDR3 totals 15 residues.

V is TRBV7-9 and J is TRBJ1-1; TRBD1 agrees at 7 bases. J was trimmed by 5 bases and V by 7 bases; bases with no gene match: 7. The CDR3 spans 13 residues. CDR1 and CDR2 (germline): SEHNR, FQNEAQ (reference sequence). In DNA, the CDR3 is TGTGCCAGCACAGAGGGGGCGAGTACTGAAGCTTTCTTT. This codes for CASTEGASTEAFF. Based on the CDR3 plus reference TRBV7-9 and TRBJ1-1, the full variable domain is DTGVSQNPRHKITKRGQNVTFRCDPISEHNRLYWYRQTLGQGPEFLTYFQNEAQLEKSRLLSDRFSAERPKGSFSTLEIQRTEQGDSAMYLCASTEGASTEAFFGQGTRLTVV.

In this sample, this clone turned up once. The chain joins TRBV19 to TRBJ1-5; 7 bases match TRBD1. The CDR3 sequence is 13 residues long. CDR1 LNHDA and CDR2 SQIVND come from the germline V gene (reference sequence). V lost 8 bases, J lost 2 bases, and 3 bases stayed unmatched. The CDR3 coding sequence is TGTGCCAGTGGACAGGACGGCAATCAGCCCCAGCATTTT. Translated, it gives CASGQDGNQPQHF.

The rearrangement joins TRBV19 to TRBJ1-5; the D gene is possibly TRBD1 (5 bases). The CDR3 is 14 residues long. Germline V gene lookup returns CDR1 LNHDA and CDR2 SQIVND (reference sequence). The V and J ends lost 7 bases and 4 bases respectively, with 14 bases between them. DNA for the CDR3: TGTGCCAGTAATCAGGGTGGCCCTAATCAGCCCCAGCATTTT. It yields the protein CASNQGGPNQPQHF.

The CDR3 DNA sequence: TGTGCCAGCAGTTTTTGGTCTAATAGCAATCAGCCCCAGCATTTT. Amino acids: CASSFWSNSNQPQHF. V gene TRBV27 combines with J gene TRBJ1-5; D remains unclear. Germline V gives CDR1 MNHEY, CDR2 SMNVEV (reference sequence). V dropped 3 bases and J dropped 0 bases, with 9 bases sitting between them. The CDR3 has 15 residues.

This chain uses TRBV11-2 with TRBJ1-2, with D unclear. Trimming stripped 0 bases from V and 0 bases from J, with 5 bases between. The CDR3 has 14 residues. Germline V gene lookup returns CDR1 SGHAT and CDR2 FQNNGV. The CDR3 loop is CASSLDPANYGYTF. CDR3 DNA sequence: TGTGCCAGCAGCTTAGATCCCGCTAACTATGGCTACACCTTC.

The CDR3 bases are TGTGCCAGCAGCTCATCTAGGGGGGGCGAGTACACCGGGGAGCTGTTTTTT. It is translated as CASSSSRGGEYTGELFF. This rearrangement joins TRBV7-6 to TRBJ2-2; tentatively, D is TRBD2 (7 bases). The V and J ends lost 4 bases and 3 bases respectively, with 18 bases between them. The germline V gene has CDR1 SGHVS and CDR2 FNYEAQ. The CDR3 is 17 amino acids.

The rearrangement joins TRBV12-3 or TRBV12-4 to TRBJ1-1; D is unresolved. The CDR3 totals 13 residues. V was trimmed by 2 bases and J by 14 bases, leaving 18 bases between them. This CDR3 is CASSLSPEIGGFF. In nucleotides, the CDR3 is TGTGCCAGCAGTTTATCACCCGAGATCGGAGGATTCTTT.

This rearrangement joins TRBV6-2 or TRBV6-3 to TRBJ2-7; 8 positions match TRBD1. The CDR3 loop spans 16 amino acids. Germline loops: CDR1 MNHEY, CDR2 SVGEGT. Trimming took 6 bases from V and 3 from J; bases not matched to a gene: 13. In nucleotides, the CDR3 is TGTGCCAGCAGCTATGACCGGGACAGGTCCTTCTACGAGCAGTACTTC. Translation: CASSYDRDRSFYEQYF.

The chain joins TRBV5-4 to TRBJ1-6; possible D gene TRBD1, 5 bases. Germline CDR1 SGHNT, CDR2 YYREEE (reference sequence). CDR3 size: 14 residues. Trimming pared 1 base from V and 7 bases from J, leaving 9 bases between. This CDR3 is CASSLWGENSPLHF. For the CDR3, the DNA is TGTGCCAGCAGCTTGTGGGGGGAGAATTCACCCCTCCACTTT.

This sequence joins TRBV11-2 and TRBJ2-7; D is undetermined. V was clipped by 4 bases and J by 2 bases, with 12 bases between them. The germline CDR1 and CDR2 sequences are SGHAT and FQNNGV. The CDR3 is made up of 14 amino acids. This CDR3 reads CASSSLQSTYEQYF. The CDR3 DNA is TGTGCCAGCAGCTCCTTACAGAGTACCTACGAGCAGTACTTC. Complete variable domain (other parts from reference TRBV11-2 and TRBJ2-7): EAGVAQSPRYKIIEKRQSVAFWCNPISGHATLYWYQQILGQGPKLLIQFQNNGVVDDSQLPKDRFSAERLKGVDSTLKIQPAKLEDSAVYLCASSSLQSTYEQYFGPGTRLTVT.

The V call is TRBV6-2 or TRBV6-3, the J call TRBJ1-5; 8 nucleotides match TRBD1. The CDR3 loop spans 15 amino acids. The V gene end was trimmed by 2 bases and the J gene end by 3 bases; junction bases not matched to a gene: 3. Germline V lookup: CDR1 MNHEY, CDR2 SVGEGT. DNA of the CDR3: TGTGCCAGCAGTTACCGGGACAGGCCCAATCAGCCCCAGCATTTT. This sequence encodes CASSYRDRPNQPQHF.

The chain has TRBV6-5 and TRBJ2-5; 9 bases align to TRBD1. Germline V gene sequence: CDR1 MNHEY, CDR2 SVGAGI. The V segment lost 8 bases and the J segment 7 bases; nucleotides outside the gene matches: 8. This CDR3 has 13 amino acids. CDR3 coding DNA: TGTGCCAGCGTACCGGGACAGGGAGGGACCCAGTACTTC. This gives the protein CASVPGQGGTQYF.

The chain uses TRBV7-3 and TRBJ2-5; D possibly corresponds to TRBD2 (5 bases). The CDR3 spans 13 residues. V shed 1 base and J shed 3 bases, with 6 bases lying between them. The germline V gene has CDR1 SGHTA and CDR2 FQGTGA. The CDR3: CASSLMREETQYF. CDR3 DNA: TGTGCCAGCAGCTTAATGAGGGAAGAGACCCAGTACTTC.